Shown below are 20 T cell receptor beta chains from a single sample sequenced in a study of blood T cells in healthy people across ages (dated by TCRdb to about 2015). The receptor library was made with 5' RACE. The run used an Illumina HiSeq 2500. The second PCR ran for about 6 to 12 cycles and used a J-beta primer mix along with a sample-barcoded 5' primer. Using fastp at Q25 and MiXCR, TCRdb reprocessed the public reads and kept productive beta chains. Entries are consolidated by CDR3 protein sequence, retaining the most common genes and DNA. The sample table shows over 600,000 distinct CDR3 sequences, and roughly 56% are seen once. Roughly 24% of the sample rests with the top ten. Material: blood. These receptors were obtained from a man aged 35-49 years in good health.

Only one count was recorded for this clonotype. This sequence joins TRBV11-2 and TRBJ1-2; 7 positions match TRBD1. The CDR3 has 14 amino acids. CDR1 is SGHAT, CDR2 FQNNGV, per germline. J gave up 6 bases and V 4 bases, and 8 bases lay outside the gene matches. The chain's CDR3 is CASSSDRVSDGYTF. CDR3 bases: TGTGCCAGCAGCTCAGACAGGGTGTCGGATGGCTACACCTTC. Full variable domain (missing parts from reference TRBV11-2 and TRBJ1-2): EAGVAQSPRYKIIEKRQSVAFWCNPISGHATLYWYQQILGQGPKLLIQFQNNGVVDDSQLPKDRFSAERLKGVDSTLKIQPAKLEDSAVYLCASSSDRVSDGYTFGSGTRLTVV.

With respect to this clonotype: The junction differs from germline at one of its ends, possibly a read error. This chain uses TRBV20-1 with TRBJ2-5; a possible D gene is TRBD2 (5 bases). Germline V gene lookup returns CDR1 DFQATT and CDR2 SNEGSKA (reference sequence). The CDR3 length is 12 residues. CDR3 in amino acids: CSVRDGAGTQYF. CDR3 bases: TGCAGTGTTAGAGACGGCGCGGGGACCCAGTACTTC.

The rearrangement links TRBV28 to TRBJ2-5; the D gene is possibly TRBD2 (6 bases). The CDR3 totals 14 residues. Germline loops: CDR1 MDHEN, CDR2 SYDVKM. V was cut by 7 bases and J by 6 bases, with 18 bases left in between. CDR3 bases: TGTGCCAGCACGGTGAGAAGCGGGCTCCAGACCCAGTACTTC. Protein sequence: CASTVRSGLQTQYF.

This chain links TRBV6-1 with TRBJ2-7; 7 nucleotides line up with TRBD2. CDR1 is MNHNS and CDR2 is SASEGT in the germline V gene. Trimming removed 2 bases from V and 0 bases from J; junction bases left unmatched: 4. The CDR3 loop spans 15 amino acids. The CDR3 sequence: CASSELAVSSYEQYF. In nucleotides, the CDR3 is TGTGCCAGCAGTGAACTAGCGGTTAGCTCCTACGAGCAGTACTTC.

This clonotype was observed a handful of times. The V call is TRBV11-3, the J call TRBJ2-3; 8 bases map to TRBD2. V trimming: 4 bases; J trimming: 4 bases; junction bases outside the gene matches: 7. The CDR3 consists of 15 residues. From germline, CDR1 is SGHNT and CDR2 YENEEA. In nucleotides, the CDR3 is TGTGCCAGCAGCTCCCAGCGGGAGTTGGCAGATACGCAGTATTTT. Translated, it gives CASSSQRELADTQYF. Full variable domain (remainder filled in from reference TRBV11-3 and TRBJ2-3): EAGVVQSPRYKIIEKKQPVAFWCNPISGHNTLYWYLQNLGQGPELLIRYENEEAVDDSQLPKDRFSAERLKGVDSTLKIQPAELGDSAVYLCASSSQRELADTQYFGPGTRLTVL.

The V and J genes are TRBV7-2 and TRBJ1-2; tentatively, D is TRBD1 (5 bases). This CDR3 spans 12 amino acids. Germline lookup yields CDR1 SGHTA and CDR2 FQGNSA. V dropped 6 bases and J dropped 0 bases, with 5 bases sitting between them. The CDR3 DNA reads as TGTGCCAGCAGGGGGCCTAACTATGGCTACACCTTC. Translated, it gives CASRGPNYGYTF.

The chain links TRBV6-1 to TRBJ2-7, with D possibly being TRBD1 (6 bases). This CDR3 spans 13 amino acids. Per the germline V gene, CDR1 is MNHNS and CDR2 is SASEGT. Trimming took off 7 bases at V and 6 bases at J, with 16 bases between the two ends. Here the CDR3 reads CASNLRVGGEQYF. The DNA for the CDR3 is TGTGCCAGCAACCTCCGAGTAGGGGGCGAGCAGTACTTC.

The V and J genes are TRBV28 and TRBJ2-1; TRBD1 agrees at 7 bases. There are 15 residues in the CDR3. Trimming at V came to 6 bases and at J to 4 bases, leaving 9 bases not matched to a gene. Germline values: CDR1 MDHEN, CDR2 SYDVKM. CDR3 amino acids: CASSVLGGDYNEQFF. The DNA of the CDR3 is TGTGCCAGCAGCGTACTAGGGGGCGATTACAATGAGCAGTTCTTC.

This clonotype showed up just a few times. The genes are TRBV2 and TRBJ1-5, with D maybe TRBD1 (5 bases). CDR1 is SNHLY and CDR2 is FYNNEI in the germline V gene. The CDR3 is made up of 12 amino acids. Deletions cut 8 bases from V and 9 bases from J, with 14 bases between. The CDR3 here is CASAHGGGPQHF. The CDR3 DNA follows: TGTGCCAGCGCCCATGGCGGGGGGCCCCAGCATTTT.

This chain uses TRBV10-2 with TRBJ2-7; a weak D match, TRBD2 (5 bases). CDR3 length: 16 residues. Germline CDR1 is WSHSY and CDR2 is SAAADI. V gave up 0 bases and J gave up 12 bases, with 24 bases separating them. The CDR3 protein is CASSESEAAFLRDLYF. The CDR3 DNA reads TGCGCCAGCAGTGAGTCGGAGGCAGCCTTTTTGAGGGATTTGTACTTC.

The rearrangement joins TRBV5-1 to TRBJ1-1, with 7 nucleotides matching TRBD1. The CDR3 covers 16 residues. Germline CDR1 reads SGHRS; CDR2 reads YFSETQ. V was clipped by 3 bases and J by 0 bases; unmatched bases: 8. The CDR3 is CASSSGRGTMNTEAFF. The CDR3 nucleotides are TGCGCCAGCAGCTCGGGCAGGGGGACTATGAACACTGAAGCTTTCTTT.

The chain's CDR3 is CASSNSGVPNEYF. The DNA for the CDR3 is TGTGCCAGCAGCAATTCCGGGGTCCCCAACGAGTACTTC. V gene TRBV6-5 combines with J gene TRBJ2-7; maybe TRBD2 (5 bases). This CDR3 has 13 residues. The germline gives CDR1 MNHEY, CDR2 SVGAGI. V shed 6 bases and J shed 11 bases, with 20 bases lying between them.

The chain has TRBV28 and TRBJ2-1, with 12 bases lining up with TRBD2. The CDR3 length is 14 residues. Germline V CDR1 and CDR2: MDHEN, SYDVKM. The junction had 3 bases not matched to a gene; V was cut back by 6 bases and J by 6 bases. CDR3 DNA: TGTGCCAGCAGGCAGACTAGCGGGGGCAATGAGCAGTTCTTC. Amino acid sequence: CASRQTSGGNEQFF. The full variable domain, completed using reference TRBV28 and TRBJ2-1, is DVKVTQSSRYLVKRTGEKVFLECVQDMDHENMFWYRQDPGLGLRLIYFSYDVKMKEKGDIPEGYSVSREKKERFSLILESASTNQTSMYLCASRQTSGGNEQFFGPGTRLTVL.

This clonotype was seen a few times. The chain carries TRBV4-2 and TRBJ2-1, with a tentative D call TRBD2 (6 bases). In germline, CDR1 is LGHNA, CDR2 YNFKEQ. V shed 0 bases and J shed 10 bases, with 13 bases lying between them. The CDR3 is 14 residues long. The CDR3 nucleotides read TGTGCCAGCAGCCAAGATTTGGAGGGAGCAGAGCAGTTCTTC. Translation gives CASSQDLEGAEQFF.

V usage is TRBV20-1 and J usage is TRBJ2-7, with 8 bases that match TRBD2. Germline V gene lookup returns CDR1 DFQATT and CDR2 SNEGSKA (reference sequence). This CDR3 contains 15 residues. J lost 0 bases, V lost 2 bases, and 6 bases had no gene match. The CDR3 bases are TGCAGTGCTAGAAATGCCGGGACTAGCTCCTACGAGCAGTACTTC. It specifies CSARNAGTSSYEQYF.

The chain employs TRBV7-3 and TRBJ2-7; TRBD2 aligns across 10 bases. Germline CDR1 reads SGHTA; CDR2 reads FQGTGA. V lost 2 bases and J lost 4; bases outside the gene matches: 5. This CDR3 has 15 residues. In DNA, the CDR3 is TGTGCCAGCAGCTTATCTAGCGGGGGTTTATACGAGCAGTACTTC. This encodes CASSLSSGGLYEQYF.

This clonotype was counted between two and nine times. CDR3 sequence (DNA): TGTGCCACCAACGTTGCAGGCAAGCAGTACTTC. This sequence encodes CATNVAGKQYF. The chain combines TRBV6-2 or TRBV6-3 with TRBJ2-5; no reliable D call. Germline CDR1 and CDR2: MNHEY and SVGEGT. V was clipped by 10 bases and J by 11 bases, with 17 bases between them. The CDR3 length is 11 residues.

The chain uses TRBV9 and TRBJ2-1; D ambiguous. CDR1 and CDR2 (germline): SGDLS, YYNGEE. The length of the CDR3 is 16 residues. Trimming cost V 4 bases and J 5 bases, with 19 bases left between them. In DNA, the CDR3 is TGTGCCAGCAGCCCCGAAGGAGTAAATCGAGACAATGAGCAGTTCTTC. Amino acid sequence: CASSPEGVNRDNEQFF.

This clonotype was counted between two and nine times. This chain uses TRBV20-1 with TRBJ2-5; TRBD2 agrees at 8 bases. This CDR3 has 13 amino acids. J gave up 3 bases and V 6 bases, and 6 bases lay outside the gene matches. Germline V lookup: CDR1 DFQATT, CDR2 SNEGSKA (reference sequence). The CDR3 is CSAGRGAEETQYF. CDR3 DNA sequence: TGCAGTGCCGGGAGGGGGGCTGAAGAGACCCAGTACTTC.

This rearrangement joins TRBV6-6 to TRBJ2-5; D remains unclear. This CDR3 spans 14 amino acids. Germline assignment: CDR1 MNHNY and CDR2 SVGAGI (reference sequence). V was trimmed by 5 bases and J by 4 bases, leaving 14 bases between them. In DNA, the CDR3 is TGTGCCAGCAGTCCCCTTAGGGTAGGAGAGACCCAGTACTTC. Translated: CASSPLRVGETQYF.